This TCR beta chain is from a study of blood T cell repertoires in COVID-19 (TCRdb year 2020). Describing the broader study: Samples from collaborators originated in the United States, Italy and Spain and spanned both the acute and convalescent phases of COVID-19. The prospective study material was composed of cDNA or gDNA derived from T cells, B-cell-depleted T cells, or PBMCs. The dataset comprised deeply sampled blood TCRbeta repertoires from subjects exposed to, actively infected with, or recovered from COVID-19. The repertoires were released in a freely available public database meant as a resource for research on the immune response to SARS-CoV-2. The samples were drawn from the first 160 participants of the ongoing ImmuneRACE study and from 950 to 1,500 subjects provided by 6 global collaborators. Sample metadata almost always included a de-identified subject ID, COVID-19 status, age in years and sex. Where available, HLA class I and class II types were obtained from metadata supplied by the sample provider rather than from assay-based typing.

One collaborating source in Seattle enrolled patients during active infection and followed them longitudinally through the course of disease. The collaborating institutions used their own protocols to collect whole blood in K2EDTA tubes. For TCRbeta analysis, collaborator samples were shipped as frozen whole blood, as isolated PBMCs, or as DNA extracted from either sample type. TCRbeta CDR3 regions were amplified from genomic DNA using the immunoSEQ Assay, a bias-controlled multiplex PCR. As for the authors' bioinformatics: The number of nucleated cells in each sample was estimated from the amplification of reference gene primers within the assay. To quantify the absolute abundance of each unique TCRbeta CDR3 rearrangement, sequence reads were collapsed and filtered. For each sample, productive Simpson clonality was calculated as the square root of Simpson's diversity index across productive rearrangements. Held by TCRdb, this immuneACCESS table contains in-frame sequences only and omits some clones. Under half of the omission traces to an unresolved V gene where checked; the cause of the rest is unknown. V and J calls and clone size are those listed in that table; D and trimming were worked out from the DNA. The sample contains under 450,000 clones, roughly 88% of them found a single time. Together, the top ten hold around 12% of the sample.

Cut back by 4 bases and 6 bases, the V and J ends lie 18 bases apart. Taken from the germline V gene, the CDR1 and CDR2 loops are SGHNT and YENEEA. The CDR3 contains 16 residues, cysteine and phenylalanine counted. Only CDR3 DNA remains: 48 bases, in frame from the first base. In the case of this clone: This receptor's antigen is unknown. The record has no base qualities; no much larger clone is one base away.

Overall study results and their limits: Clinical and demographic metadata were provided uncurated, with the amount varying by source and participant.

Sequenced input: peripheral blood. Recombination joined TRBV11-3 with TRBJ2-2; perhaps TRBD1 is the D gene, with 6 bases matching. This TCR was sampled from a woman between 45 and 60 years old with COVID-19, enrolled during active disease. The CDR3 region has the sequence CASSSSYQGIPGELFF. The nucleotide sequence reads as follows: TGTGCCAGCAGCTCTTCTTATCAGGGGATCCCCGGGGAGCTGTTTTTT.